The rows below give T cell receptor beta chains drawn from one sample of a study of CD8 T cells in Susac syndrome. TCRdb independently ran MiXCR on the immunoSEQ multiplex PCR reads; one entry per CDR3 protein. The sample carries under 350,000 distinct CDR3 sequences, roughly nine tenths recorded once. The specimen was CD4+ T cells from PBMCs. The receptors were sampled from a human donor with multiple sclerosis. Both conserved end residues are part of each CDR3. Each record gives: CDR3 length, J gene, clone size, D gene, V gene, CDR3 protein, CDR3 DNA. A D gene is named only where the DNA matches it firmly. Size is omitted from some rows. Given values are once, few, many or a class for expanded clones.

15	TRBJ2-5	NA	TRBD2	TRBV11-3	CASSLAGGTQETQYF	TGTGCCAGCAGCTTAGCCGGGGGGACCCAAGAGACCCAGTACTTC
16	TRBJ1-1	NA	TRBD1	TRBV12-3/TRBV12-4	CASSRWSGTGKTEAFF	TGTGCCAGCAGCCGCTGGTCCGGGACAGGGAAGACTGAAGCTTTCTTT
12	TRBJ2-7	once	TRBD1	TRBV20-1	CTLRDRPSWQYF	TGCACCCTCCGGGACAGGCCCTCGTGGCAGTACTTC
16	TRBJ2-7	NA	TRBD2	TRBV20-1	CSARAGTSILSYEQYF	TGCAGTGCTAGAGCTGGGACTAGCATCCTCTCCTACGAGCAGTACTTC
15	TRBJ1-1	NA	NA	TRBV6-2/TRBV6-3	CASSPHRDGNTEAFF	TGTGCCAGCAGCCCCCACCGGGACGGGAACACTGAAGCTTTCTTT
16	TRBJ1-1	NA	TRBD1	TRBV12-3/TRBV12-4	CASSPQGGARNTEAFF	TGTGCCAGCAGCCCGCAGGGGGGGGCGCGGAACACTGAAGCTTTCTTT
15	TRBJ2-2	NA	NA	TRBV29-1	CSAEPAAANTGELFF	TGCAGCGCCGAGCCGGCAGCCGCGAACACCGGGGAGCTGTTTTTT
18	TRBJ2-2	NA	TRBD1	TRBV7-9	CASSEYHIQDRGPGELFF	TGTGCCAGCAGCGAATACCATATCCAGGACAGGGGGCCCGGGGAGCTGTTTTTT
16	TRBJ2-2	NA	NA	TRBV7-9	CASSLWGASNTGELFF	TGTGCCAGCAGCTTATGGGGGGCGTCGAACACCGGGGAGCTGTTTTTT
15	TRBJ2-1	NA	NA	TRBV15	CATSRDGFGYNEQFF	TGTGCCACCAGCAGAGATGGTTTCGGTTACAATGAGCAGTTCTTC
14	TRBJ2-7	NA	TRBD2	TRBV20-1	CSAASSGPLPEQYF	TGCAGTGCCGCTTCTAGCGGACCCTTGCCCGAGCAGTACTTC
13	TRBJ2-5	NA	NA	TRBV20-1	CSFNHRGRETQYF	TGCAGTTTCAATCATAGGGGGAGAGAGACCCAGTACTTC
15	TRBJ2-1	NA	NA	TRBV5-6	CASRTVGPGYNEQFF	TGTGCCAGCAGGACCGTGGGGCCAGGCTACAATGAGCAGTTCTTC
14	TRBJ2-1	NA	NA	TRBV7-3	CASSFNNLENEQFF	TGTGCCAGCAGCTTCAACAACCTAGAGAATGAGCAGTTCTTC
14	TRBJ2-7	NA	NA	TRBV23-1	CASSQSWGGHEQYF	TGCGCCAGCAGTCAATCGTGGGGAGGCCACGAGCAGTACTTC
15	TRBJ2-7	NA	TRBD2	TRBV14	CASSQELASTYEQYF	TGTGCCAGCAGCCAAGAACTAGCGAGTACCTACGAGCAGTACTTC
12	TRBJ1-1	NA	TRBD1	TRBV10-3	CAIRQGVTEAFF	TGTGCCATCAGACAGGGGGTGACTGAAGCTTTCTTT
16	TRBJ2-3	NA	TRBD2	TRBV5-1	CASSLKTSGSTDTQYF	TGCGCCAGCAGCTTGAAGACTAGCGGGAGCACAGATACGCAGTATTTT
14	TRBJ1-4	NA	TRBD1	TRBV2	CASSELWTGEKLFF	TGTGCCAGCAGTGAACTTTGGACAGGCGAAAAACTGTTTTTT
14	TRBJ2-5	NA	TRBD2	TRBV5-4	CASSFGAGQETQYF	TGTGCCAGCAGCTTTGGAGCGGGGCAAGAGACCCAGTACTTC
14	TRBJ2-1	NA	TRBD2	TRBV7-9	CASGRPSGDNEQFF	TGTGCCAGCGGTCGCCCTAGCGGGGACAATGAGCAGTTCTTC
15	TRBJ1-1	NA	TRBD1	TRBV14	CASRLSGGENTEAFF	TGTGCCAGCAGACTATCAGGGGGGGAGAACACTGAAGCTTTCTTT
15	TRBJ2-6	NA	NA	TRBV5-1	CASSWTASGANVLTF	TGCGCCAGCAGCTGGACAGCCTCTGGGGCCAACGTCCTGACTTTC
15	TRBJ1-1	NA	NA	TRBV18	CASSPPETGNTEAFF	TGTGCCAGCTCACCACCAGAGACAGGGAACACTGAAGCTTTCTTT
15	TRBJ2-7	NA	TRBD2	TRBV3-1	CASSRSGRASLEQYF	TGTGCCAGCAGCCGGTCCGGGAGGGCCTCTCTCGAGCAGTACTTC
13	TRBJ2-7	NA	TRBD2	TRBV20-1	CSARVAGVLEQYF	TGCAGTGCTAGAGTAGCGGGAGTATTGGAGCAGTACTTC